These 29 T cell receptor beta chains share one sample of origin, sequenced in a study of spatial heterogeneity in lung cancer. Time point: sample taken at primary tumor resection. A single record per CDR3 protein comes from TCRdb applying MiXCR to the 5' RACE reads. Of 40,000 to 55,000 distinct CDR3 sequences listed, over 6.5% are singletons. The specimen was PBMCs, collected at surgery. Every receptor here comes from a female donor with early-stage non-small cell lung cancer.

At least ten counts were recorded for this clonotype. This chain connects TRBV7-6 to TRBJ1-1; D might be TRBD1 (5 bases). Germline CDR1 is SGHVS and CDR2 is FNYEAQ. The V end lost 5 bases, the J end lost 1 base, and 11 bases lay between the germline ends. The CDR3 loop spans 14 amino acids. The CDR3 DNA sequence: TGTGCCAGCAGCCGGGAGACAGCGAACACTGAAGCTTTCTTT. The encoded protein is CASSRETANTEAFF.

This clonotype was seen at least ten times. This chain connects TRBV12-3 or TRBV12-4 to TRBJ1-5; 8 bases agree with TRBD1. J gave up 7 bases and V 5 bases, and 4 bases lay outside the gene matches. The CDR3 loop spans 13 amino acids. The CDR3, as DNA: TGTGCCAGCAGTAAACAGGGGGACCAGCCCCAGCATTTT. Amino acids: CASSKQGDQPQHF.

At least ten counts were recorded for this clonotype. The V call is TRBV2, the J call TRBJ1-5; no firm D call. The CDR3 totals 14 residues. The germline V gene has CDR1 SNHLY and CDR2 FYNNEI. Trimming left V 9 bases short and J 1 base short, with 13 bases between. CDR3 bases: TGTGCCAGTTCCGGTTCTTGGAGCAATCAGCCCCAGCATTTT. Its translation is CASSGSWSNQPQHF.

As for this clonotype: Possible read error: a much larger clone is one base away. The chain recombines TRBV15 with TRBJ1-1; a weak D match, TRBD1 (5 bases). CDR1 LNHNV and CDR2 YYDKDF come from the germline V gene (reference sequence). This CDR3 comprises 13 residues. CDR3 amino acids: CVTSRGSGGEAFF. CDR3 coding DNA: TGTGTCACCAGCAGAGGTAGCGGGGGTGAAGCTTTCTTT.

The table lists this clonotype with many counts. The chain links TRBV11-2 to TRBJ2-4; 8 positions match TRBD1. The V gene's germline CDR1 is SGHAT and CDR2 FQNNGV. V was pared by 8 bases and J by 1 base, with 7 bases of the junction left unmatched. The CDR3 extends over 15 amino acids. CDR3 nucleotide sequence: TGTGCCAGCGGATCACAGGGGGAGGCCAAAAACATTCAGTACTTC. Protein: CASGSQGEAKNIQYF.

This clonotype showed up just a few times. V is TRBV6-1 and J is TRBJ1-4; no reliable D call. The V end lost 11 bases, the J end lost 1 base, and 20 bases lay between the germline ends. Germline V CDR1 and CDR2: MNHNS, SASEGT. This CDR3 region has 16 residues. The DNA of the CDR3 is TGTGCCGGAGCTTCCCAGCTAACTTTAACTAATGAAAAACTGTTTTTT. Amino acids: CAGASQLTLTNEKLFF.

This clonotype was seen many times. The chain joins TRBV11-2 to TRBJ2-3; TRBD2 matches 7 bases. The CDR3 totals 19 residues. The trim removed 5 bases at V and 3 bases at J, leaving 20 bases unmatched. CDR1 is SGHAT and CDR2 is FQNNGV in the germline V gene. This chain's CDR3 is CASSINGGYALLPTDTQYF. The CDR3 coding sequence is TGTGCCAGCAGCATTAACGGGGGGTACGCACTTTTGCCGACAGATACGCAGTATTTT.

This clonotype was seen many times. The chain recombines TRBV6-5 with TRBJ2-5; D possibly corresponds to TRBD2 (6 bases). Trimming took off 4 bases at V and 2 bases at J, with 11 bases between the two ends. CDR1 and CDR2 from the germline V gene are MNHEY and SVGAGI. There are 14 residues in the CDR3. The CDR3 is CASSSRGTQETQYF. In nucleotides, the CDR3 is TGTGCCAGCAGTTCCCGGGGGACGCAAGAGACCCAGTACTTC.

This clonotype was seen repeatedly, ten times or more. The chain joins TRBV5-1 to TRBJ2-7, with D perhaps assigned TRBD1 or TRBD2 (5 bases each). CDR1 and CDR2 (germline): SGHRS, YFSETQ. This CDR3 has 14 amino acids. The V end was cut by 6 bases, the J end by 1 base, with 14 bases between. CDR3 in amino acids: CASMTGTASYEQYF. The CDR3, as DNA: TGCGCCAGCATGACCGGGACGGCGTCCTACGAGCAGTACTTC.

This clonotype showed up many times. J is TRBJ1-2 and V is TRBV5-1; D gene unclear. The CDR3 has 13 amino acids. V was clipped by 0 bases and J by 10 bases, with 13 bases between them. Germline V gene sequence: CDR1 SGHRS, CDR2 YFSETQ. CDR3 protein: CASSLVADRDYTF. DNA of the CDR3: TGCGCCAGCAGCTTGGTCGCGGACCGGGACTACACCTTC.

The CDR3 region is CSARDLPRREQFF. CDR3 sequence (DNA): TGCAGTGCTAGAGACCTCCCTCGCCGTGAGCAGTTCTTC. V usage is TRBV20-1 and J usage is TRBJ2-1; D is unresolved. CDR1 is DFQATT and CDR2 is SNEGSKA in the germline V gene (reference sequence). The CDR3 spans 13 residues. V gave up 0 bases and J gave up 9 bases, with 12 bases separating them.

The chain links TRBV28 to TRBJ1-2; D remains unclear. Trimming left V 8 bases short and J 8 bases short, with 15 bases between. Germline assignment: CDR1 MDHEN and CDR2 SYDVKM. This CDR3 comprises 12 residues. Here the CDR3 DNA reads TGTGCCAGCTTTCTTGAGGGCGAGGGCTACACCTTC. It translates to CASFLEGEGYTF.

This rearrangement joins TRBV20-1 to TRBJ2-3; D may be TRBD1 (6 bases). Germline CDR1 and CDR2: DFQATT and SNEGSKA (reference sequence). V lost 7 bases and J lost 2, with 13 bases in between. The CDR3 loop spans 13 amino acids. The CDR3 here is CSVGQSPTDTQYF. As DNA, the CDR3 is TGCAGTGTTGGACAGTCACCCACAGATACGCAGTATTTT.

This chain uses TRBV6-2 or TRBV6-3 with TRBJ1-1; perhaps TRBD1 as D (6 bases). Germline values: CDR1 MNHEY, CDR2 SVGEGT. V lost 2 bases to trimming and J lost 5 bases, with 15 bases between them. The length of the CDR3 is 15 residues. CDR3 sequence: CASSYTGLLGTEAFF. The CDR3 coding sequence is TGTGCCAGCAGTTACACAGGGCTTTTGGGGACTGAAGCTTTCTTT.

In its sample, this clonotype was seen many times. J is TRBJ2-6 and V is TRBV12-3 or TRBV12-4; D gene unclear. The CDR3 sequence is 14 residues long. Trimming stripped 3 bases from V and 0 bases from J, with 3 bases between. The CDR3 spells CASSFSSGANVLTF. In nucleotides, the CDR3 is TGTGCCAGCAGTTTTAGCTCTGGGGCCAACGTCCTGACTTTC.

This clonotype was seen more than once but under ten times. The genes are TRBV7-2 and TRBJ2-3; D is ambiguous. Looked up from germline, CDR1 is SGHTA and CDR2 is FQGNSA. V was pared by 2 bases and J by 6 bases, with 9 bases between. The CDR3 has 13 amino acids. In nucleotides, the CDR3 is TGTGCCAGCAGCTTATCGACCTGGGATACGCAGTATTTT. Protein: CASSLSTWDTQYF.

This clonotype was counted at least ten times. The chain is built from TRBV14 and TRBJ1-1; unclear D gene. The germline V gene has CDR1 SGHDN and CDR2 FVKESK. The CDR3 runs 15 residues. V lost 1 base to trimming and J lost 3 bases, with 12 bases between them. This chain's CDR3 is CASSQVLGMYTEAFF. CDR3 nucleotide sequence: TGTGCCAGCAGCCAAGTTCTGGGGATGTACACTGAAGCTTTCTTT. Full variable domain (rest looked up from reference TRBV14 and TRBJ1-1): EAGVTQFPSHSVIEKGQTVTLRCDPISGHDNLYWYRRVMGKEIKFLLHFVKESKQDESGMPNNRFLAERTGGTYSTLKVQPAELEDSGVYFCASSQVLGMYTEAFFGQGTRLTVV.

By proportion, this clonotype is medium-sized. The CDR3 spells CSVSGTAASDTQYF. The CDR3 nucleotides are TGCAGCGTTTCCGGGACAGCCGCTTCAGATACGCAGTATTTT. V is TRBV29-1 and J is TRBJ2-3; 7 bases fit TRBD1. The CDR3 totals 14 residues. Germline CDR1 and CDR2: SQVTM and ANQGSEA. V was clipped by 5 bases and J by 4 bases; unmatched bases: 9.

CDR3 nucleotides: TGTGCCAGCAGCGGGACAGGGGATGAGCAGTTCTTC. Translating it yields CASSGTGDEQFF. The V gene is TRBV7-2, the J gene TRBJ2-1; 10 bases fit TRBD1. Per the germline V gene, CDR1 is SGHTA and CDR2 is FQGNSA. V was clipped by 5 bases and J by 8 bases; unmatched bases: 0. The CDR3 is 12 amino acids.

Only a few counts were recorded for this clonotype. V usage is TRBV5-1 and J usage is TRBJ1-6, with D possibly being TRBD1 (6 bases). This CDR3 spans 16 amino acids. Germline-derived CDR1 and CDR2 are SGHRS and YFSETQ. V lost 4 bases, J lost 6 bases, and 17 bases lay in between. CDR3 loop: CASSPLSTGGNSPLHF. CDR3 DNA sequence: TGCGCCAGCAGCCCTCTATCGACAGGAGGTAATTCACCCCTCCACTTT.

This clonotype has a handful of counts. V gene TRBV11-2 combines with J gene TRBJ2-3, with unresolved D. The CDR3 consists of 13 residues. Germline lookup yields CDR1 SGHAT and CDR2 FQNNGV. V gave up 3 bases and J gave up 3 bases, with 7 bases separating them. The CDR3 loop reads CASSFSGTDTQYF. Here the CDR3 DNA reads TGTGCCAGCAGCTTTTCCGGGACAGATACGCAGTATTTT.

In its sample, this clonotype was seen once. V gene TRBV19 combines with J gene TRBJ2-3, with D perhaps matching TRBD2 (6 bases). V dropped 6 bases and J dropped 1 base, with 8 bases sitting between them. Looked up from germline, CDR1 is LNHDA and CDR2 is SQIVND (reference sequence). The CDR3 has 13 amino acids. The CDR3 DNA sequence: TGTGCCAGTAGCGGACTACGCACAGATACGCAGTATTTT. It specifies CASSGLRTDTQYF.

The sample holds a few counts of this clonotype. The rearrangement joins TRBV5-5 to TRBJ2-5, with no clear D. The CDR3 is made up of 15 amino acids. The V gene lost 4 bases and the J gene lost 1 base, with 14 bases spanning the gap. The V gene's germline CDR1 is SGHKS and CDR2 YYEKEE (reference sequence). In nucleotides, the CDR3 is TGTGCCAGCAGCCCGTTAACAGTGGTCCAAGAGACCCAGTACTTC. Protein product: CASSPLTVVQETQYF.

This clonotype was seen ten or more times. This chain connects TRBV5-1 to TRBJ2-5, with D tentatively TRBD2 (7 bases). The CDR3 has 15 amino acids. Between the trimmed V and J ends, which lost 4 bases and 3 bases, there was a span of 16 bases. CDR1 and CDR2 (germline): SGHRS, YFSETQ. CDR3 sequence reads: CASSPTGGPEETQYF. The DNA of the CDR3 is TGCGCCAGCAGCCCCACGGGGGGCCCCGAAGAGACCCAGTACTTC.

This clonotype was observed at least ten times. V gene TRBV29-1 combines with J gene TRBJ2-5; no firm D call. Germline V gene lookup returns CDR1 SQVTM and CDR2 ANQGSEA. The V gene lost 3 bases and the J gene lost 5 bases, with 7 bases spanning the gap. The length of the CDR3 is 11 residues. The CDR3 here is CSVDIGETQYF. CDR3 bases: TGCAGCGTTGATATAGGGGAGACCCAGTACTTC.

This clonotype was observed a handful of times. The chain carries TRBV4-2 and TRBJ1-2; D gene uncertain. The V end was cut by 0 bases, the J end by 4 bases, with 18 bases between. The CDR3 totals 17 residues. The germline V gene encodes CDR1 LGHNA and CDR2 YNFKEQ. CDR3 sequence: CASSQDPREAGGYGYTF. CDR3 bases: TGTGCCAGCAGCCAAGATCCCCGGGAAGCGGGAGGCTATGGCTACACCTTC.

This clonotype occurred many times. The rearrangement links TRBV19 to TRBJ2-5; D ambiguous. CDR1 is LNHDA, CDR2 SQIVND, per germline (reference sequence). The CDR3 length is 13 residues. The V end lost 3 bases, the J end lost 1 base, and 6 bases lay between the germline ends. CDR3 amino acids: CASSIDVQETQYF. The CDR3 DNA reads TGTGCCAGTAGTATTGACGTCCAAGAGACCCAGTACTTC.

This clonotype was observed a handful of times. J is TRBJ2-1 and V is TRBV6-5; D perhaps matches TRBD2 (5 bases). This CDR3 has 14 amino acids. Trimming removed 2 bases at V and 9 bases at J, with 14 bases between. CDR1 MNHEY and CDR2 SVGAGI come from the germline V gene. CDR3 region: CASSYAELVSEQFF. CDR3 DNA sequence: TGTGCCAGCAGTTACGCGGAACTAGTATCTGAGCAGTTCTTC.

This clonotype came up many times. The chain recombines TRBV5-1 with TRBJ2-3; TRBD1 is a possible D gene (5 bases). The CDR3 is made up of 16 amino acids. Germline-derived CDR1 and CDR2 are SGHRS and YFSETQ. The V end was cut by 0 bases, the J end by 0 bases, with 11 bases between. The CDR3 sequence is CASSLEGALSTDTQYF. The CDR3 DNA reads TGCGCCAGCAGCTTGGAAGGGGCCCTTAGCACAGATACGCAGTATTTT.